Listed here is a single T cell receptor (beta chain). This record comes from a study of blood T cell repertoires in COVID-19. At the level of the study: The United States, Italy and Spain were the sources of the acute and convalescent COVID-19 samples. Sources were T cells, B-cell-depleted T cells, or PBMCs; the material itself was cDNA or gDNA.

How the authors handled the data: Nucleated cell counts were estimated from reference gene primer amplification. The assay was immunoSEQ multiplex PCR, and TCRdb's table has in-frame clones only and misses some. V and J calls and clone size come straight from that table; D and trimming were deduced from the DNA. The top ten hold roughly a quarter of the sample, which has 25,000 to 30,000 clones, around 86% seen once. The CDR3 sequence is 15 residues long. Trimming took 1 base from V and 9 from J; bases not matched to a gene: 10. Germline V gene data show CDR1 as LNHDA and CDR2 as SQIVND (reference sequence).

This chain connects TRBV19 to TRBJ2-5; 8 nucleotides agree with TRBD2. The sequence was collected from a human donor in a cohort sampled during active COVID-19. The specimen was peripheral blood. The CDR3 sequence: CASSIGGGGPPSQYF. DNA of the CDR3: TGTGCCAGTAGTATAGGGGGCGGGGGGCCGCCTTCCCAGTACTTC.